This is a list of T cell receptor beta chains from one sample in a study of cytomegalovirus exposure and HLA in healthy donors. TCRdb's table, derived via immunoSEQ multiplex PCR, lists solely in-frame clones and lacks some. Found here are roughly 130,000 clones, approximately 80% of them singletons; the top ten hold about 2.5%. The sequenced sample consisted of PBMCs. These TCRs come from a boy between 2 and 10 years old in good health and CMV-seronegative. The CDR3 runs from the conserved cysteine through the conserved F or W. A D gene is named only where the DNA matches it firmly. Rows may omit the clone size; those that give it use once, few, many or a size class.

clone size: NA; V gene: TRBV30; D gene: NA; J gene: TRBJ1-1; CDR3 DNA: TGTGCCTGGAGTAAAGAGGTAGGGGACACTGAAGCTTTCTTT; CDR3 protein: CAWSKEVGDTEAFF
clone size: once; V gene: TRBV12-5; D gene: TRBD1; J gene: TRBJ1-1; CDR3 DNA: TGTGCTAGTCGACCGACAGGGCGTGGGGTCACTGAAGCTTTCTTT; CDR3 protein: CASRPTGRGVTEAFF
clone size: NA; V gene: TRBV9; D gene: TRBD1; J gene: TRBJ2-1; CDR3 DNA: TGTGCCAGCACCGGGCCTACTAGGGACAGCGTCAATGAGCAGTTCTTC; CDR3 protein: CASTGPTRDSVNEQFF
clone size: NA; V gene: TRBV4-3; D gene: NA; J gene: TRBJ1-5; CDR3 DNA: TGCGCCAGCAGCCAAGACTGGACAGCCGACAATCAGCCCCAGCATTTT; CDR3 protein: CASSQDWTADNQPQHF
clone size: NA; V gene: TRBV19; D gene: NA; J gene: TRBJ2-1; CDR3 DNA: TGTGCCAGTAGTTCAGAGAGAGGAGGTGAGCAGTTCTTC; CDR3 protein: CASSSERGGEQFF
clone size: NA; V gene: TRBV10-3; D gene: TRBD1; J gene: TRBJ1-1; CDR3 DNA: TGTGCCACAACACAGGGGGCTACTGAAGCTTTCTTT; CDR3 protein: CATTQGATEAFF
clone size: NA; V gene: TRBV5-1; D gene: TRBD2; J gene: TRBJ2-2; CDR3 DNA: TGCGCCAGCAGCTTGGGACTAGCGGGAGGGGTCACCGGGGAGCTGTTTTTT; CDR3 protein: CASSLGLAGGVTGELFF
clone size: NA; V gene: TRBV19; D gene: NA; J gene: TRBJ2-1; CDR3 DNA: TGTGCCAGTAGTAAGGAGGGCAACTCCTACAATGAGCAGTTCTTC; CDR3 protein: CASSKEGNSYNEQFF
clone size: NA; V gene: TRBV9; D gene: NA; J gene: TRBJ1-2; CDR3 DNA: TGTGCCAGCACCGGAGGCGGGGGGGAGGGCTATGGCTACACCTTC; CDR3 protein: CASTGGGGEGYGYTF
clone size: NA; V gene: TRBV6-4; D gene: NA; J gene: TRBJ2-4; CDR3 DNA: TGTGCCAGCAGTCCCAACGACCTCGACATAAACATTCAGTACTTC; CDR3 protein: CASSPNDLDINIQYF
clone size: NA; V gene: TRBV29-1; D gene: TRBD2; J gene: TRBJ2-3; CDR3 DNA: TGCAGCGTTGTGGCTAGCGGGAGGACAGATACGCAGTATTTT; CDR3 protein: CSVVASGRTDTQYF
clone size: few; V gene: TRBV19; D gene: NA; J gene: TRBJ1-4; CDR3 DNA: TGTGCCAGCGCCGGCCTGGAGGAAAAACTGTTTTTT; CDR3 protein: CASAGLEEKLFF
clone size: NA; V gene: TRBV7-9; D gene: TRBD2; J gene: TRBJ2-2; CDR3 DNA: TGTGCCAGCAGCCCGAGCGGGGGGGCCCGTACCGGGGAGCTGTTTTTT; CDR3 protein: CASSPSGGARTGELFF
clone size: few; V gene: TRBV19; D gene: TRBD1; J gene: TRBJ1-1; CDR3 DNA: TGTGCCAGCAGGGGGGATATGAACACTGAAGCTTTCTTT; CDR3 protein: CASRGDMNTEAFF
clone size: NA; V gene: TRBV2; D gene: NA; J gene: TRBJ1-4; CDR3 DNA: TGTGCCAGTGGAGGGAACGCTAATGAAAAACTGTTTTTT; CDR3 protein: CASGGNANEKLFF
clone size: NA; V gene: TRBV4-1; D gene: NA; J gene: TRBJ1-2; CDR3 DNA: TGCGCCAGCAGCCAAGAAGGGAGAACTAACTATGGCTACACCTTC; CDR3 protein: CASSQEGRTNYGYTF
clone size: NA; V gene: TRBV13; D gene: TRBD1; J gene: TRBJ1-1; CDR3 DNA: TGTGCCAGCAGCAATTGGACAGGGGGCGGCCGCCCTGAAGCTTTCTTT; CDR3 protein: CASSNWTGGGRPEAFF
clone size: NA; V gene: TRBV9; D gene: NA; J gene: TRBJ1-3; CDR3 DNA: TGTGCCAGCAGCACGGGGGGGGGCTTCTCTGGAAACACCATATATTTT; CDR3 protein: CASSTGGGFSGNTIYF
clone size: NA; V gene: TRBV28; D gene: TRBD1; J gene: TRBJ2-2; CDR3 DNA: TGTGCCAGCATCCGGGACAGGGGAATGGCCGGGGAGCTGTTTTTT; CDR3 protein: CASIRDRGMAGELFF
clone size: few; V gene: TRBV15; D gene: TRBD1; J gene: TRBJ2-3; CDR3 DNA: TGTGCCACCAGCAGGGGGGACAGGGGGATTGGGACAGATACGCAGTATTTT; CDR3 protein: CATSRGDRGIGTDTQYF
clone size: NA; V gene: TRBV4-2; D gene: NA; J gene: TRBJ2-1; CDR3 DNA: TGTGCCAGCAGCCACGAACTAGAATACAATGAGCAGTTCTTC; CDR3 protein: CASSHELEYNEQFF
clone size: NA; V gene: TRBV25-1; D gene: NA; J gene: TRBJ1-5; CDR3 DNA: TGTGCCAGCAGGGCTTATAGCAATCAGCCCCAGCATTTT; CDR3 protein: CASRAYSNQPQHF
clone size: NA; V gene: TRBV27; D gene: NA; J gene: TRBJ1-5; CDR3 DNA: TGTGCCAGCAGTTTACGCTTGCAGGGTGGTGGCAATCAGCCCCAGCATTTT; CDR3 protein: CASSLRLQGGGNQPQHF
clone size: NA; V gene: TRBV5-6; D gene: NA; J gene: TRBJ2-1; CDR3 DNA: TGTGCCAGCAGCTTGAGGGAGTTCAATGAGCAGTTCTTC; CDR3 protein: CASSLREFNEQFF
clone size: NA; V gene: TRBV5-3; D gene: TRBD2; J gene: TRBJ2-2; CDR3 DNA: TGTGCCAGAAGCTCGACTAGCGGGAGGGCCAAGACCGGGGAGCTGTTTTTT; CDR3 protein: CARSSTSGRAKTGELFF
clone size: NA; V gene: TRBV5-6; D gene: NA; J gene: TRBJ1-2; CDR3 DNA: TGTGCCAGCAGCTCCATCAGGGGAGTTTGGAACTATGGCTACACCTTC; CDR3 protein: CASSSIRGVWNYGYTF
clone size: NA; V gene: TRBV4-1; D gene: NA; J gene: TRBJ2-3; CDR3 DNA: TGCGCCAGCAGCCCCCGGGACTTTCGCTCTAGCACAGATACGCAGTATTTT; CDR3 protein: CASSPRDFRSSTDTQYF
clone size: NA; V gene: TRBV2; D gene: TRBD2; J gene: TRBJ2-7; CDR3 DNA: TGTGCCAGCGTCAAGGCGGGGGGGACCTACGAGCAGTACTTC; CDR3 protein: CASVKAGGTYEQYF
clone size: NA; V gene: TRBV7-3; D gene: NA; J gene: TRBJ2-2; CDR3 DNA: TGTGCCAGCAGCTCGCGGACCTTGACAGGCTCTTATAGGGTCGCGAACACCGGGGAGCTGTTTTTT; CDR3 protein: CASSSRTLTGSYRVANTGELFF
clone size: few; V gene: TRBV7-3; D gene: NA; J gene: TRBJ1-1; CDR3 DNA: TGTGCCAGCAGCTTTTCTAGCGTGGCTGAAGCTTTCTTT; CDR3 protein: CASSFSSVAEAFF
clone size: few; V gene: TRBV6-1; D gene: TRBD2; J gene: TRBJ2-3; CDR3 DNA: TGTGCCAGCAGTGTGGCTAGCGGGAGTTCGGATACGCAGTATTTT; CDR3 protein: CASSVASGSSDTQYF
clone size: NA; V gene: TRBV9; D gene: TRBD1; J gene: TRBJ1-2; CDR3 DNA: TGTGCCAGCAGCCCCCGACCCCCTACAGGGGTGGGTGGCTACACCTTC; CDR3 protein: CASSPRPPTGVGGYTF
clone size: NA; V gene: TRBV7-3; D gene: TRBD1; J gene: TRBJ1-1; CDR3 DNA: TGTGCCAGCAGCTTAACCCGACAGGGTAGGACTGAAGCTTTCTTT; CDR3 protein: CASSLTRQGRTEAFF
clone size: NA; V gene: TRBV2; D gene: NA; J gene: TRBJ1-2; CDR3 DNA: TGTGCCAGCAGTCCACGGACCAGAGGGTACTATGGCTACACCTTC; CDR3 protein: CASSPRTRGYYGYTF
clone size: NA; V gene: TRBV4-3; D gene: NA; J gene: TRBJ2-7; CDR3 DNA: TGCGCCAGCAGCCAAGAAATGGACATGCTCCGGAGCGAGCAGTACTTC; CDR3 protein: CASSQEMDMLRSEQYF
clone size: NA; V gene: TRBV6-1; D gene: NA; J gene: TRBJ1-1; CDR3 DNA: TGTGCCAGCAGTTATAGGACAGAAGCTTTCTTT; CDR3 protein: CASSYRTEAFF
clone size: NA; V gene: TRBV27; D gene: NA; J gene: TRBJ2-7; CDR3 DNA: TGTGCCAGCAGTTTGGCACTGGGACTGAACTACGAGCAGTACTTC; CDR3 protein: CASSLALGLNYEQYF
clone size: NA; V gene: TRBV6-5; D gene: NA; J gene: TRBJ1-1; CDR3 DNA: TGTGCCAGCAGCCAAAGGGGGACTGAAGCTTTCTTT; CDR3 protein: CASSQRGTEAFF
clone size: NA; V gene: TRBV6-5; D gene: NA; J gene: TRBJ1-2; CDR3 DNA: TGTGCCAGCAGGGACAGTCTCAACTATGGCTACACCTTC; CDR3 protein: CASRDSLNYGYTF
clone size: NA; V gene: TRBV7-9; D gene: TRBD1; J gene: TRBJ1-2; CDR3 DNA: TGTGCCAGCAGCCATCCGGGACAGGGCTCGGATGGCTACACCTTC; CDR3 protein: CASSHPGQGSDGYTF
clone size: NA; V gene: TRBV11-3; D gene: TRBD1; J gene: TRBJ2-2; CDR3 DNA: TGTGCCAGCAGTACGGACAGGGACGATACATACGGGGAGCTGTTTTTT; CDR3 protein: CASSTDRDDTYGELFF
clone size: NA; V gene: TRBV7-3; D gene: NA; J gene: TRBJ2-1; CDR3 DNA: TGTGCCAGCAGCCGCCCCCAGGGTAGCCCTCCTTCCTACAATGAGCAGTTCTTC; CDR3 protein: CASSRPQGSPPSYNEQFF
clone size: once; V gene: TRBV18; D gene: TRBD1; J gene: TRBJ1-2; CDR3 DNA: TGTGCCAGCTCACCGGGACAGAACCTCGCAAGACTCTATGGCTACACCTTC; CDR3 protein: CASSPGQNLARLYGYTF
clone size: NA; V gene: TRBV4-2; D gene: NA; J gene: TRBJ2-6; CDR3 DNA: TGTGCCAGCAGCCAAGATCCAGGAACTCTTAGCTCTGGGGCCAACGTCCTGACTTTC; CDR3 protein: CASSQDPGTLSSGANVLTF
clone size: NA; V gene: TRBV6-5; D gene: NA; J gene: TRBJ2-2; CDR3 DNA: TGTGCCAGCAGTCCCTACCGGACCGGGGAGCTGTTTTTT; CDR3 protein: CASSPYRTGELFF
clone size: NA; V gene: TRBV27; D gene: NA; J gene: TRBJ1-2; CDR3 DNA: TGTGCCAGCAGTTCTGGCAGAAACTATGGCTACACCTTC; CDR3 protein: CASSSGRNYGYTF
clone size: NA; V gene: TRBV15; D gene: TRBD1; J gene: TRBJ2-3; CDR3 DNA: TGTGCCACCAGCGGGGGACAGGGGGACGGGGCAGATACGCAGTATTTT; CDR3 protein: CATSGGQGDGADTQYF
clone size: once; V gene: TRBV5-6; D gene: TRBD1; J gene: TRBJ2-7; CDR3 DNA: TGTGCCAGCAGCTGGGGACAGGGGCTTAGGTACGAGCAGTACTTC; CDR3 protein: CASSWGQGLRYEQYF
clone size: NA; V gene: TRBV5-6; D gene: NA; J gene: TRBJ2-1; CDR3 DNA: TGTGCCAGCAGCCCACCTCGGGGCAATGAGCAGTTCTTC; CDR3 protein: CASSPPRGNEQFF
clone size: NA; V gene: TRBV7-2; D gene: TRBD1; J gene: TRBJ2-7; CDR3 DNA: TGTGCCAGCAGTACCGGGACAGGGGGCGTGTACGAGCAGTACTTC; CDR3 protein: CASSTGTGGVYEQYF
clone size: NA; V gene: TRBV28; D gene: TRBD1; J gene: TRBJ2-1; CDR3 DNA: TGTGCCAGCAGTTTATCAGGGGGCGGCAATGAGCAGTTCTTC; CDR3 protein: CASSLSGGGNEQFF